Here is one T cell receptor (beta chain) with its context. Losses at the gene ends were 4 bases for V and 1 base for J; bases not matched to a gene: 4. The CDR3 totals 15 residues. Germline V gives CDR1 MNHEY, CDR2 SVGAGI. Profiling relied on immunoSEQ multiplex PCR, and the TCRdb table lists in-frame clones only, not all of them. The profile shows around 370,000 clones, over 80% of them singletons. This sample stems from a study of blood T cell repertoires in COVID-19. The overall study: The cDNA or gDNA used as material had been derived from T cells, B-cell-depleted T cells, or PBMCs.

The Seattle site enrolled patients during active infection and followed them longitudinally. The sequenced material came from peripheral blood. The gene calls are TRBV6-5 and TRBJ1-5, with 7 bases matching TRBD1. This receptor was identified in a woman between 50 and 59 years old with COVID-19, enrolled during active disease. CDR3 sequence (DNA): TGTGCCAGCAGTTGGGACAGAGTGAGCAATCAGCCCCAGCATTTT. Amino acids: CASSWDRVSNQPQHF.